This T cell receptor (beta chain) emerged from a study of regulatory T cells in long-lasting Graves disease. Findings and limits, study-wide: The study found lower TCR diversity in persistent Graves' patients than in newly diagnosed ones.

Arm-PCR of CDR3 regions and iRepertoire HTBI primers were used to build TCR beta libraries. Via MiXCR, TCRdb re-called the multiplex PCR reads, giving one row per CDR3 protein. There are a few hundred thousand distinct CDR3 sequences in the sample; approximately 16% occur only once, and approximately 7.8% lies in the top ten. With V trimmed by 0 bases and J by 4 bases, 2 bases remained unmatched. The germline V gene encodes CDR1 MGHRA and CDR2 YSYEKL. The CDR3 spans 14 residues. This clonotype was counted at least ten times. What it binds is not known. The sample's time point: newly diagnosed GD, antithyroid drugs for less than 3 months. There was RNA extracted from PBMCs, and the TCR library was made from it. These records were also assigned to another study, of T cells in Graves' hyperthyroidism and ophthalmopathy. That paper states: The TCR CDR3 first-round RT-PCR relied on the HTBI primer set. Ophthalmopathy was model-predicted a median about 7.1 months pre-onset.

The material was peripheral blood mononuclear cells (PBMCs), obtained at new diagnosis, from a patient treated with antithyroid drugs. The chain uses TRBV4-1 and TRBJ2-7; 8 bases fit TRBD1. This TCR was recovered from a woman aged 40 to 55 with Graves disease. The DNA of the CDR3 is TGCGCCAGCAGCCAAGAAGGGACAGGTTACGAGCAGTACTTC. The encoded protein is CASSQEGTGYEQYF.